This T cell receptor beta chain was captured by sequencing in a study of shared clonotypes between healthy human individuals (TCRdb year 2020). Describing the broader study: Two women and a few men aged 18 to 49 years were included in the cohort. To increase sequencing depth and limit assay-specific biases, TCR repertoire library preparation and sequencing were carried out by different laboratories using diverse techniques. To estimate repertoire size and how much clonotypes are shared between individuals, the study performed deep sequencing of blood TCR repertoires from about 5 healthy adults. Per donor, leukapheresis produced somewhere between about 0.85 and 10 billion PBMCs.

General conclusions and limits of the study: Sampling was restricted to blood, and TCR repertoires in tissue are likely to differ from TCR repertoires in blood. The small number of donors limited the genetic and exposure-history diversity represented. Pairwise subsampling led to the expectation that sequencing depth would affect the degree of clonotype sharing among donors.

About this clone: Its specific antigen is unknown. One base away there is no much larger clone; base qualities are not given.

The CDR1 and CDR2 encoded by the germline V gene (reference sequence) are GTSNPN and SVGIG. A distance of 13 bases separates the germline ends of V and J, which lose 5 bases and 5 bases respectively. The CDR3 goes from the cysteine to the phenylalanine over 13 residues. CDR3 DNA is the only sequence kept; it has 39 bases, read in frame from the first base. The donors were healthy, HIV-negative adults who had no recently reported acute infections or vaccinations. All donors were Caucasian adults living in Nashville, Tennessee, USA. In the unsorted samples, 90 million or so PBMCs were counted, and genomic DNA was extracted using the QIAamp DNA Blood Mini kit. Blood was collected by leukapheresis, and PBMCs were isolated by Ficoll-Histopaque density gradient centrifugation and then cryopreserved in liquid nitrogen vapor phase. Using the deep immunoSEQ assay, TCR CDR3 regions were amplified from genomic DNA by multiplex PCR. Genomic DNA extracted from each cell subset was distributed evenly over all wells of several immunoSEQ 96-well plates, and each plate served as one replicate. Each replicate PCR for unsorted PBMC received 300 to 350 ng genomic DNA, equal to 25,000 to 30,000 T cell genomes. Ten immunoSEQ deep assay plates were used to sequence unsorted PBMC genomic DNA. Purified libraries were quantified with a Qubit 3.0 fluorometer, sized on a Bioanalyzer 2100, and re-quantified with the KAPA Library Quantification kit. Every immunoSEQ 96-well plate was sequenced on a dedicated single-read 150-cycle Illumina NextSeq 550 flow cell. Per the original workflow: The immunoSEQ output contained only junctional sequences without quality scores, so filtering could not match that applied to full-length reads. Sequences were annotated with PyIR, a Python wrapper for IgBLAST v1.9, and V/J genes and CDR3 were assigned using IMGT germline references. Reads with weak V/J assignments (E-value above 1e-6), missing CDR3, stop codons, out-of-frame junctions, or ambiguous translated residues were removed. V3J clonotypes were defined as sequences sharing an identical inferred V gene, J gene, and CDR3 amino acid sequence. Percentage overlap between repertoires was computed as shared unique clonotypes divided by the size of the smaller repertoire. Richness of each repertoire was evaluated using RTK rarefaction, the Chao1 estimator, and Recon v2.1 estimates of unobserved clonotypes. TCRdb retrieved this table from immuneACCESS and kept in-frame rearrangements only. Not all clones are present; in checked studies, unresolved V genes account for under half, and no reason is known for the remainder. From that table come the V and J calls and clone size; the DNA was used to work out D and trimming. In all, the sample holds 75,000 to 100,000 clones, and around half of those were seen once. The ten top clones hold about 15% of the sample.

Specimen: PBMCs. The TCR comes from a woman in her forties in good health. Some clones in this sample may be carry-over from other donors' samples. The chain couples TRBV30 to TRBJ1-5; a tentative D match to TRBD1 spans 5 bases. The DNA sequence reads TGTGCCTGGTCGTCAGGGTTCGATCAGCCCCAGCATTTT. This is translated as CAWSSGFDQPQHF.